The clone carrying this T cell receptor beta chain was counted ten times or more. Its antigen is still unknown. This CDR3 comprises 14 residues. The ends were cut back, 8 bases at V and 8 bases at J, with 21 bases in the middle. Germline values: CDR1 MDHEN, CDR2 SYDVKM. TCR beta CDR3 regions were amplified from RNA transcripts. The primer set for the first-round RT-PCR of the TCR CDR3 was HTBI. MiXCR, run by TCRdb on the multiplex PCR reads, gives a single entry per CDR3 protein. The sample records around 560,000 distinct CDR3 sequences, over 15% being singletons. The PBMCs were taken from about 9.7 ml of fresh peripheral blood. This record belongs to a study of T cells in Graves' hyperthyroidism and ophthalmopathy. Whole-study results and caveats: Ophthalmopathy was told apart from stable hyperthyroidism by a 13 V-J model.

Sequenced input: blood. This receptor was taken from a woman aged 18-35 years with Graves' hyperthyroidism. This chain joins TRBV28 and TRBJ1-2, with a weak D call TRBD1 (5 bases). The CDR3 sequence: CASGQLDPWYGYTF. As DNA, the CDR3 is TGTGCCAGCGGACAATTGGACCCGTGGTACGGCTACACCTTC.